The TCR beta chain described here comes from a study of yellow fever vaccine responses in identical twins. Details on this clonotype: Its antigen is not known.

General observations from the study: Twins' T cell vaccine responses reportedly looked partly convergent, partly personalized.

CDR3 length: 17 residues. V lost 3 bases and J lost 4; bases outside the gene matches: 8. The germline V gene encodes CDR1 LNHNV and CDR2 YYDKDF (reference sequence). TCRdb analysed the RT-PCR reads with MiXCR anew, one entry per CDR3 protein. The sample lists under 1,500 distinct CDR3 sequences; around nine tenths were seen once. The rearrangement links TRBV15 to TRBJ2-1, with 11 bases that match TRBD2. The sequence came from a female donor who received the yellow fever vaccine. The sample was T cells from blood (PBMCs), unsorted or a sorted subset (not recorded which), taken before or after yellow fever vaccination (not recorded which). CDR3 loop: CATSRGSGGGTYNEQFF. The DNA of the CDR3 is TGTGCCACCAGCAGGGGTAGCGGGGGGGGAACTTACAATGAGCAGTTCTTC.